A selection of T cell receptor beta chains follows, all from one sample in a study of cytomegalovirus exposure and HLA in healthy donors. Clones were sequenced by immunoSEQ multiplex PCR, and TCRdb holds only the in-frame ones, with some missing. The sample yields 90,000 to 120,000 clones, under 97% seen once. The source material was PBMCs. These receptors were collected from a woman between 18 and 29 years old in good health and CMV-seronegative. The CDR3 runs from the conserved cysteine through the conserved F or W. The order of the fields is J gene, V gene, clone size, D gene, CDR3 DNA, CDR3 protein. D genes are given only for firm matches. Clone size is stated in some rows and not others, as once, few, many or a class when expanded.

>TRBJ1-2|TRBV4-1|once|TRBD1
TGCGCCAGCAGCCAAGCGGCGAGACAGGGGTTTCTTAATGGCTACACCTTC
CASSQAARQGFLNGYTF
>TRBJ1-1|TRBV14|once|.
TGTGCCAGCAGTAGGAGGAACACTGAAGCTTTCTTT
CASSRRNTEAFF
>TRBJ1-1|TRBV7-9|.|.
TGTGCCAGCAGCTTAGCTTACACAATGAACACTGAAGCTTTCTTT
CASSLAYTMNTEAFF
>TRBJ1-4|TRBV28|.|TRBD1
TGTGCCAGCAGCCCCGACAGGGGGAGGCTTGAAAAACTGTTTTTT
CASSPDRGRLEKLFF
>TRBJ1-6|TRBV13|.|.
TGTGCCAGCAGCTTAGGTTCAGGGCTGAATTCACCCCTCCACTTT
CASSLGSGLNSPLHF
>TRBJ2-3|TRBV28|.|TRBD2
TGTGCCAGCAGTTTCGGGTCACTAGCGGGGGTTGGAACAGATACGCAGTATTTT
CASSFGSLAGVGTDTQYF
>TRBJ2-3|TRBV2|.|.
TGTGCCAGCACCCCCTGGAGGGGAACAGATACGCAGTATTTT
CASTPWRGTDTQYF
>TRBJ1-1|TRBV30|.|.
TGTGCCTGGCCGGGAGGGCATGGGACACAGAACACTGAAGCTTTCTTT
CAWPGGHGTQNTEAFF
>TRBJ1-4|TRBV7-2|.|.
TGTGCCAGCAGGACTTTGAGCGCAGGGCCCCCCGAAAAACTGTTTTTT
CASRTLSAGPPEKLFF
>TRBJ1-1|TRBV6-1|.|TRBD1
TGTGCCAGCAGCTGGGACAGTTCCATGAACACTGAAGCTTTCTTT
CASSWDSSMNTEAFF
>TRBJ1-1|TRBV7-8|.|.
TGTGCCAGCAGCTTTCGGCGGGATACTGAAGCTTTCTTT
CASSFRRDTEAFF
>TRBJ2-3|TRBV2|.|.
TGTGCCAGCAGTGAAGCGGTTGAGGATACGCAGTATTTT
CASSEAVEDTQYF
>TRBJ1-4|TRBV2|.|TRBD1
TGTGCCAGCAACGATAACAGGGGTATAGGTGAAAAACTGTTTTTT
CASNDNRGIGEKLFF
>TRBJ2-3|TRBV18|.|.
TGTGCCAGCTGCAAGGCACTATTCTCAGATACGCAGTATTTT
CASCKALFSDTQYF
>TRBJ1-6|TRBV25-1|.|.
TGTGCCAGCAGTGCAGGGTCGAATAATTCACCCCTCCACTTT
CASSAGSNNSPLHF
>TRBJ2-7|TRBV5-5|.|.
TGTGCCAGCACCACCGGGACAACTAACTACGAGCAGTACTTC
CASTTGTTNYEQYF
>TRBJ2-3|TRBV28|.|TRBD2
TGTGCCAGCGCTAGCGGGGGGGCAGCAGATACGCAGTATTTT
CASASGGAADTQYF
>TRBJ1-5|TRBV7-2|.|.
TGTGCCAGCAGCCCATCGACAGGACTTAATCAGCCCCAGCATTTT
CASSPSTGLNQPQHF
>TRBJ2-6|TRBV29-1|.|.
TGCAGCGTCTGGACGGGGTCTGAGGGGGCCAACGTCCTGACTTTC
CSVWTGSEGANVLTF
>TRBJ2-2|TRBV5-6|.|.
TGTGCCAGCAGCTTACTTGGAGATCGCGCGAACACCGGGGAGCTGTTTTTT
CASSLLGDRANTGELFF
>TRBJ2-1|TRBV6-1|.|TRBD1
TGTGCCAGCAGTGACCCGGGACAGGGGGGAAATGAGCAGTTCTTC
CASSDPGQGGNEQFF
>TRBJ1-3|TRBV11-1|.|.
TGTGCCAGCAGCTTACTCGGGGGATCTGGAAACACCATATATTTT
CASSLLGGSGNTIYF
>TRBJ2-3|TRBV5-4|.|.
TGTGCCAGCAGCACCGGGACTGACACAGATACGCAGTATTTT
CASSTGTDTDTQYF
>TRBJ2-2|TRBV7-6|.|.
TGTGCCAGCAGCCCTCGTAGTCGGTCCGAAACCTCCGGGGAGCTGTTTTTT
CASSPRSRSETSGELFF
>TRBJ2-1|TRBV6-1|.|TRBD1
TGTGCCAGCAGTGGGACAGGGATCAATGAGCAGTTCTTC
CASSGTGINEQFF
>TRBJ1-5|TRBV28|few|.
TGTGCCAGCAGTTTGGTGTTGGGGGAGGGTCAGCCCCAGCATTTT
CASSLVLGEGQPQHF